The text below deals with one TCR beta chain. Antigen unknown. These data originate in a study of graft-versus-host responses after intestinal transplantation. Study at large: Tacrolimus plus steroids were given to all recipients for around three years, preceded by anti-thymocyte globulin induction. Study observations and caveats: Within allografts, high graft-versus-host to host-versus-graft clonal ratios were seen among patients with graft-donor T cell macrochimerism. Ileal or blood samples showed some GvH clones first, and such clones were also found in recipient marrow.

Produced via immunoSEQ multiplex PCR; TCRdb's table is partial and in-frame only. The sample gives about 97,000 clones, approximately 90% of which show up once; 15% to 20% is in the top ten. CDR3 length: 16 amino acids. CDR1 and CDR2 from the germline V gene are MGHRA and YSYEKL. The V gene lost 7 bases and the J gene lost 8 bases, with 24 bases spanning the gap. This chain uses TRBV4-1 with TRBJ2-1, with D perhaps matching TRBD2 (6 bases). The receptor was isolated from a human patient who received an intestinal transplant, so some T cells may come from the graft donor. The material was PBMCs, obtained about 440 days after intestinal transplant. The CDR3 here is CASTQGGQGLGHEQFF. In nucleotides, the CDR3 is TGCGCCAGCACACAAGGAGGGCAGGGACTGGGGCATGAGCAGTTCTTC.